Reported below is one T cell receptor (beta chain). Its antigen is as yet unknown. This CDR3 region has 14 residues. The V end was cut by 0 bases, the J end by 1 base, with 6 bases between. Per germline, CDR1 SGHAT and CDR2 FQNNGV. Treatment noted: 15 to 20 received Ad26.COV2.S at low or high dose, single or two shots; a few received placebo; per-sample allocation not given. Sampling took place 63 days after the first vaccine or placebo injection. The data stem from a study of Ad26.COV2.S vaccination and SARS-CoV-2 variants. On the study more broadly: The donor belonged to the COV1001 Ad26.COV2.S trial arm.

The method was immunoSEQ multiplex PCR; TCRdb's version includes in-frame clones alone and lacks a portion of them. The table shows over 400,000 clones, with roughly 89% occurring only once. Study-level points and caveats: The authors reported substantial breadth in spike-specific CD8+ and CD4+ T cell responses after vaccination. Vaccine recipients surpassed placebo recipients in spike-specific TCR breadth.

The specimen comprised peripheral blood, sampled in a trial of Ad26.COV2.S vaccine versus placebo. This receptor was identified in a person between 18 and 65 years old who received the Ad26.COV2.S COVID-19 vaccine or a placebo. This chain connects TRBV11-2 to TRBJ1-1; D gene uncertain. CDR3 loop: CASSLDPGNTEAFF. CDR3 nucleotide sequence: TGTGCCAGCAGCTTAGATCCAGGGAACACTGAAGCTTTCTTT.